The 31 T cell receptor beta chains in this list originate from one sample, sequenced in a study of T-cell memory formation after mild COVID-19. TCRdb re-called the 5' RACE reads with MiXCR, one entry per CDR3 protein. This table has 550,000 to 600,000 distinct CDR3 sequences, about 22% appearing once. Material: PBMCs or a T cell subset sorted from them (not recorded which). The receptor set was obtained from an adult woman who had mild COVID-19 (a few samples of this study predate the infection). Cell type and time point are not known.

The chain couples TRBV5-5 to TRBJ1-5; D uncertain. From germline, CDR1 is SGHKS and CDR2 YYEKEE (reference sequence). Trimming left V 1 base short and J 5 bases short, with 7 bases between. CDR3 length equals 13 residues. The CDR3 bases are TGTGCCAGCAGCTTGATTCCGGATCAGCCCCAGCATTTT. It encodes CASSLIPDQPQHF.

The sample holds a few counts of this clonotype. The chain joins TRBV5-1 to TRBJ2-5, with 7 bases that match TRBD1. The CDR3 sequence is 15 residues long. Germline V gene sequence: CDR1 SGHRS, CDR2 YFSETQ. V lost 0 bases to trimming and J lost 3 bases; unmatched junction nucleotides: 5. CDR3 sequence: CASSLEGAIEETQYF. The CDR3 DNA reads TGCGCCAGCAGCTTGGAGGGGGCAATAGAAGAGACCCAGTACTTC.

This clonotype was observed a handful of times. This rearrangement joins TRBV5-1 to TRBJ1-1, with 7 bases aligning to TRBD1. The CDR3 has 16 amino acids. Germline-derived CDR1 and CDR2 are SGHRS and YFSETQ. The J segment lost 5 bases and the V segment lost 0 bases, leaving 10 bases of the junction unmatched. The CDR3 protein is CASSLAGIQGWTEAFF. The DNA for the CDR3 is TGCGCCAGCAGCTTGGCCGGAATACAGGGGTGGACTGAAGCTTTCTTT. The full variable domain, its missing parts supplied by reference TRBV5-1 and TRBJ1-1, is KAGVTQTPRYLIKTRGQQVTLSCSPISGHRSVSWYQQTPGQGLQFLFEYFSETQRNKGNFPGRFSGRQFSNSRSEMNVSTLELGDSALYLCASSLAGIQGWTEAFFGQGTRLTVV.

This clonotype appeared a few times. The chain uses TRBV5-1 and TRBJ2-1; 7 positions match TRBD1. The CDR3 has 15 residues. V trimming: 4 bases; J trimming: 5 bases; junction bases outside the gene matches: 9. Germline CDR1 reads SGHRS; CDR2 reads YFSETQ. The CDR3, as DNA: TGCGCCAGCAGCCCAGGGACAGCGTCTCACAATGAGCAGTTCTTC. It encodes CASSPGTASHNEQFF.

The chain carries TRBV27 and TRBJ1-5; D is ambiguous. Germline-derived CDR1 and CDR2 are MNHEY and SMNVEV (reference sequence). Between the trimmed V and J ends, which lost 6 bases and 4 bases, there was a span of 16 bases. The CDR3 is 15 residues long. As DNA, the CDR3 is TGTGCCAGCAGCCTACACGTTGGCATAAATCAGCCCCAGCATTTT. It is translated as CASSLHVGINQPQHF.

The chain links TRBV7-2 to TRBJ1-2, with no clear D. V shed 4 bases and J shed 8 bases, with 14 bases lying between them. This CDR3 contains 13 residues. Germline lookup yields CDR1 SGHTA and CDR2 FQGNSA. The CDR3 coding sequence is TGTGCCAGCAGCTCGTACAGTGAAGACGGCTACACCTTC. Translation: CASSSYSEDGYTF.

This clonotype was observed a few times. This chain connects TRBV7-2 to TRBJ1-2; D call uncertain. Trimming left V 1 base short and J 4 bases short, with 19 bases between. The CDR3 runs to 17 residues. Germline CDR1 and CDR2: SGHTA and FQGNSA. The CDR3 spells CASSLGVGRASGYGYTF. CDR3 sequence (DNA): TGTGCCAGCAGCTTAGGGGTTGGACGGGCCTCGGGCTATGGCTACACCTTC.

This clonotype has a handful of counts. V is TRBV10-3 and J is TRBJ1-2, with D unclear. The germline V gene has CDR1 ENHRY and CDR2 SYGVKD. The CDR3 consists of 16 residues. Deletions cut 3 bases from V and 6 bases from J, with 20 bases between. The CDR3 nucleotides are TGTGCCATCAGTGACCGAAAATGGGTCCAAAAAGATGGCTACACCTTC. This sequence encodes CAISDRKWVQKDGYTF.

This chain uses TRBV4-3 with TRBJ2-7; 7 nucleotides agree with TRBD2. The junction had 7 bases not matched to a gene; V was cut back by 3 bases and J by 5 bases. The CDR3 sequence is 14 residues long. Looked up from germline, CDR1 is LGHNA and CDR2 is YSLEER. CDR3 nucleotides: TGCGCCAGCAGCCATGGTGCGGGAGATAACGAGCAGTACTTC. It specifies CASSHGAGDNEQYF.

The chain recombines TRBV6-4 with TRBJ2-7, with D perhaps matching TRBD2 (6 bases). CDR1 and CDR2 from the germline V gene are MRHNA and SNTAGT. The ends were cut back, 3 bases at V and 2 bases at J, with 11 bases in the middle. CDR3 length: 14 amino acids. CDR3 sequence: CASSEGAGPYEQYF. Written as DNA, the CDR3 is TGTGCCAGCAGTGAAGGAGCGGGCCCCTACGAGCAGTACTTC.

J is TRBJ2-2 and V is TRBV6-5; D unclear. V was cut by 8 bases and J by 2 bases, with 9 bases left in between. Germline loops: CDR1 MNHEY, CDR2 SVGAGI. The CDR3 length is 13 residues. The CDR3 DNA reads as TGTGCCAGCGAAAATATTAACACCGGGGAGCTGTTTTTT. It codes for CASENINTGELFF.

This rearrangement joins TRBV6-5 to TRBJ1-1, with a tentative D call TRBD1 (6 bases). The V end was cut by 2 bases, the J end by 3 bases, with 10 bases between. CDR1 MNHEY and CDR2 SVGAGI come from the germline V gene. The CDR3 totals 14 residues. The CDR3 loop reads CASSYTRQDTEAFF. In DNA, the CDR3 is TGTGCCAGCAGTTACACCCGACAGGACACTGAAGCTTTCTTT.

J is TRBJ1-6 and V is TRBV5-5; D perhaps matches TRBD1 (5 bases). Germline CDR1 SGHKS, CDR2 YYEKEE (reference sequence). CDR3 length: 15 residues. Deletions cut 5 bases from V and 8 bases from J, with 17 bases between. CDR3 coding DNA: TGTGCCAGCAGTAATTTGCCAGGGACCGATTCACCCCTCCACTTT. As protein: CASSNLPGTDSPLHF.

This clonotype was detected only a few times. The chain recombines TRBV28 with TRBJ1-1, with D uncertain. The CDR3 contains 13 residues. With 2 bases removed from V and 8 bases from J, the gap between germline ends came to 12 bases. Germline values: CDR1 MDHEN, CDR2 SYDVKM. The CDR3 DNA is TGTGCCAGCAGTTTACCTCCCCCATACGAAGCTTTCTTT. It specifies CASSLPPPYEAFF.

As DNA, the CDR3 is TGTGCCAGCAGCCGAACCCCTCGGGACTCGGGCACTGAAGCTTTCTTT. Protein sequence: CASSRTPRDSGTEAFF. The chain is built from TRBV7-3 and TRBJ1-1; perhaps TRBD1 as D (5 bases). This CDR3 spans 16 amino acids. CDR1 is SGHTA, CDR2 FQGTGA, per germline. V was clipped by 5 bases and J by 4 bases, with 20 bases between them.

CDR3 in DNA: TGTGCCAGCAGACAGGGTATAACAGATACGCAGTATTTT. Its protein product is CASRQGITDTQYF. The V call is TRBV6-6, the J call TRBJ2-3; possibly TRBD1 for D (6 bases). V was trimmed by 6 bases and J by 3 bases, leaving 10 bases between them. Germline V gene sequence: CDR1 MNHNY, CDR2 SVGAGI (reference sequence). The CDR3 totals 13 residues.

This clonotype was counted once. This chain connects TRBV7-6 to TRBJ1-3; D ambiguous. With 7 bases removed from V and 0 bases from J, the gap between germline ends came to 13 bases. The germline gives CDR1 SGHVS, CDR2 FNYEAQ. This CDR3 spans 15 amino acids. CDR3 in amino acids: CASTAEGISGNTIYF. CDR3 nucleotide sequence: TGTGCCAGCACCGCGGAAGGGATCTCTGGAAACACCATATATTTT.

The chain carries TRBV23-1 and TRBJ1-5; D may be TRBD1 (5 bases). TRBV23-1 is treated as an ORF (open reading frame) with a function not yet certain. Trimming left V 7 bases short and J 2 bases short, with 18 bases between. This CDR3 region has 16 residues. The CDR3 sequence is CASNPDTGTGNQPQHF. The CDR3 DNA follows: TGCGCCAGCAATCCAGATACGGGGACGGGCAATCAGCCCCAGCATTTT.

This rearrangement joins TRBV4-1 to TRBJ2-1, with D unclear. Germline loops: CDR1 MGHRA, CDR2 YSYEKL. The germline V and J ends were trimmed by 5 bases and 6 bases, with 20 bases remaining between them. The CDR3 extends over 16 amino acids. CDR3 in DNA: TGCGCCAGCAGCTTCTGGACCGATCTCTCTACCAATGAGCAGTTCTTC. Protein sequence: CASSFWTDLSTNEQFF.

This clonotype was recorded a few times. The chain combines TRBV6-5 with TRBJ1-2, with a possible D match to TRBD1 (5 bases). The length of the CDR3 is 13 residues. Trimming stripped 8 bases from V and 5 bases from J, with 15 bases between. Germline CDR1 reads MNHEY; CDR2 reads SVGAGI. The DNA for the CDR3 is TGTGCCAGCTTTAATGGGCAGGGTTATGGCTACACCTTC. Translation: CASFNGQGYGYTF.

The V gene is TRBV7-9, the J gene TRBJ1-2; 10 bases match TRBD1. Germline V gives CDR1 SEHNR, CDR2 FQNEAQ (reference sequence). Germline trimming cut 6 bases from V and 2 bases from J; bases unmatched to any gene: 6. This CDR3 comprises 15 residues. The CDR3 here is CASSRPGQGNYGYTF. CDR3 in DNA: TGTGCCAGCAGTCGTCCGGGACAGGGGAACTATGGCTACACCTTC.

The genes are TRBV12-3 or TRBV12-4 and TRBJ2-4, with D maybe TRBD2 (6 bases). The CDR3 totals 13 residues. With 4 bases removed from V and 7 bases from J, the gap between germline ends came to 11 bases. This chain's CDR3 is CASSWDSGNIQYF. The CDR3 DNA is TGTGCCAGCAGTTGGGACTCTGGGAACATTCAGTACTTC.

This clonotype came up once. V and J are TRBV29-1 and TRBJ1-2, with D unclear. V was pared by 7 bases and J by 5 bases, with 17 bases between. The CDR3 has 13 amino acids. The germline gives CDR1 SQVTM, CDR2 ANQGSEA. CDR3 in amino acids: CSAPSGEGYGYTF. The DNA for the CDR3 is TGCAGCGCACCGTCTGGCGAAGGTTATGGCTACACCTTC.

This clonotype was picked up a small number of times. The chain combines TRBV7-3 with TRBJ1-1; TRBD1 agrees at 7 bases. The CDR3 has 12 residues. Germline V gene data show CDR1 as SGHTA and CDR2 as FQGTGA. The J segment lost 7 bases and the V segment lost 5 bases, leaving 4 bases of the junction unmatched. This CDR3 is CASSLAGGEAFF. The CDR3, as DNA: TGTGCCAGCAGCCTAGCAGGGGGTGAAGCTTTCTTT.

The sample holds a few counts of this clonotype. The chain recombines TRBV11-2 with TRBJ1-2; possible D gene TRBD1, 6 bases. Germline CDR1 is SGHAT and CDR2 is FQNNGV. This CDR3 is built from 14 residues. V lost 5 bases, J lost 4 bases, and 14 bases lay in between. This CDR3 is CASSPRGGGYGYTF. In DNA, the CDR3 is TGTGCCAGCAGCCCCCGGGGGGGCGGCTATGGCTACACCTTC.

V and J are TRBV12-3 or TRBV12-4 and TRBJ2-2; 8 bases line up with TRBD2. Germline trimming cut 1 base from V and 5 bases from J; bases unmatched to any gene: 12. The CDR3 is 18 amino acids. The CDR3 DNA reads as TGTGCCAGCAGTTTAGTTTTTTGGAGCGGGAGAAGTACCGGGGAGCTGTTTTTT. Amino acids: CASSLVFWSGRSTGELFF.

V usage is TRBV6-2 or TRBV6-3 and J usage is TRBJ1-1, with TRBD1 matching 11 bases. Germline CDR1 is MNHEY and CDR2 is SVGEGT. CDR3 length equals 16 residues. Trimming cost V 4 bases and J 5 bases; bases outside gene matches: 9. This chain's CDR3 is CASSSKRTGGLTEAFF. The CDR3 DNA sequence: TGTGCCAGCAGTTCCAAACGGACAGGGGGCTTGACTGAAGCTTTCTTT.

The chain carries TRBV6-5 and TRBJ2-1, with D possibly TRBD2 on 5 matching bases. Germline CDR1 MNHEY, CDR2 SVGAGI. Trimming pared 2 bases from V and 10 bases from J, leaving 9 bases between. There are 12 residues in the CDR3. The DNA of the CDR3 is TGTGCCAGCAGTTACGGTTCGGGAGAGCAGTTCTTC. Translating it yields CASSYGSGEQFF.

The chain employs TRBV6-5 and TRBJ2-7, with no clear D. V lost 4 bases and J lost 0, with 16 bases in between. This CDR3 comprises 16 residues. In germline, CDR1 is MNHEY, CDR2 SVGAGI. The CDR3 DNA is TGTGCCAGCAGTTCCCTTTCTAGTGCAAGCTCCTACGAGCAGTACTTC. This sequence encodes CASSSLSSASSYEQYF.

This chain connects TRBV28 to TRBJ2-3; 8 bases line up with TRBD2. Germline trimming cut 2 bases from V and 4 bases from J; bases unmatched to any gene: 5. The CDR3 loop spans 15 amino acids. Germline-derived CDR1 and CDR2 are MDHEN and SYDVKM. CDR3 sequence: CASSLAGGGADTQYF. The CDR3 bases are TGTGCCAGCAGTTTAGCGGGAGGCGGGGCAGATACGCAGTATTTT.

This clonotype was detected only a few times. The CDR3 nucleotides are TGTGCCAGCAGCCAAGAAGTTCTCGGTGCAACTGAAGCTTTCTTT. The encoded protein is CASSQEVLGATEAFF. This chain joins TRBV4-2 and TRBJ1-1; D ambiguous. Trimming left V 0 bases short and J 5 bases short, with 13 bases between. The CDR3 loop spans 15 amino acids. Germline V lookup: CDR1 LGHNA, CDR2 YNFKEQ.